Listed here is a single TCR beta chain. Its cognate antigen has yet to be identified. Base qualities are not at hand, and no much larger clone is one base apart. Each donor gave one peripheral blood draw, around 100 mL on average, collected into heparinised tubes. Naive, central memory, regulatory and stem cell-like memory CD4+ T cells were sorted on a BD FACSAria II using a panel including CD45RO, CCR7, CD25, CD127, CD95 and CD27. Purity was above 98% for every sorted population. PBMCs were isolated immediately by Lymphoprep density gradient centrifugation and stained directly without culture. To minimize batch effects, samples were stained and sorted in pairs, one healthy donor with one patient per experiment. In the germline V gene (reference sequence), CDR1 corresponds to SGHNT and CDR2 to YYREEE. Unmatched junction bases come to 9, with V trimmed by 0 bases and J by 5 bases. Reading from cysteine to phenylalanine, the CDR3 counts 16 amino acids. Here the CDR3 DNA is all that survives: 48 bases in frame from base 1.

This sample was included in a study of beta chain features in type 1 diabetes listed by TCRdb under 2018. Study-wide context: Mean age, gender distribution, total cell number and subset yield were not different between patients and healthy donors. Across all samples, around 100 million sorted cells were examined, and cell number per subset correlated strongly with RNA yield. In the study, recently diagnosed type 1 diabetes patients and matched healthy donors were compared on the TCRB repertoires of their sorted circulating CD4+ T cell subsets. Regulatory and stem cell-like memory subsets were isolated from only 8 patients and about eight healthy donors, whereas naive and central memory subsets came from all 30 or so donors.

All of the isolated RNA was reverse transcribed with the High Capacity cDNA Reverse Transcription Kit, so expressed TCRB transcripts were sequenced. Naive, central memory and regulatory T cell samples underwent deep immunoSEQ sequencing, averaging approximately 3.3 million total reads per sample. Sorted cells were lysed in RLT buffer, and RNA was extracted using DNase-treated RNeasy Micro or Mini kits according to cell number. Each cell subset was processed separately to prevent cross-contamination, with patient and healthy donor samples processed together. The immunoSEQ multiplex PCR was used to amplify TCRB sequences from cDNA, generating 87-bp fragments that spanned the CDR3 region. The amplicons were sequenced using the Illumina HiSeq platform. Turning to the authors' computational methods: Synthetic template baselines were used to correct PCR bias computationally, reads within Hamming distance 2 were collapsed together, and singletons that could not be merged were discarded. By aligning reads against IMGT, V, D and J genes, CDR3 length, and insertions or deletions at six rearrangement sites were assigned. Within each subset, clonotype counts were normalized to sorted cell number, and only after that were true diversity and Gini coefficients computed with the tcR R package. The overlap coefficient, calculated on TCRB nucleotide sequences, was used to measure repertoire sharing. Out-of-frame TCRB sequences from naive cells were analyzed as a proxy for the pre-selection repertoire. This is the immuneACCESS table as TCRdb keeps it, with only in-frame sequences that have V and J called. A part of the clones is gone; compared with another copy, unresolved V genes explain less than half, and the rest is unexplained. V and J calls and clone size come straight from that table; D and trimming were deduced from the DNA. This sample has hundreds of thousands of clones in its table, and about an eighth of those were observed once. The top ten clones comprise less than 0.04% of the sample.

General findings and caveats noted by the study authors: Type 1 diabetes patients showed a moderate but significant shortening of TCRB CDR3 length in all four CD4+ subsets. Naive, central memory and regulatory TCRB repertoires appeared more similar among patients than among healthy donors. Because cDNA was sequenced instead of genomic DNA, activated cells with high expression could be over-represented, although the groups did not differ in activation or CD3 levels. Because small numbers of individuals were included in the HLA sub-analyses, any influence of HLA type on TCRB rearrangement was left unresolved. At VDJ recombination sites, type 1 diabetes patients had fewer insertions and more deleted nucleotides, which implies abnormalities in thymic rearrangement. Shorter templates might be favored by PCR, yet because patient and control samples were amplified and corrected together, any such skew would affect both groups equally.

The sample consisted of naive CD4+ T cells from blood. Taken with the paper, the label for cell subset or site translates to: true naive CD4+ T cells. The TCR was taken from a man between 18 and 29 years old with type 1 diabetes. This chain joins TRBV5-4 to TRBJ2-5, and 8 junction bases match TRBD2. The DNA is TGTGCCAGCAGCTTGGGAAGCGGGAGATTGGGCGAGACCCAGTACTTC. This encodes CASSLGSGRLGETQYF.